The 13 T cell receptor beta chains given below trace back to one sample, sequenced in a study of blood T cell repertoires in COVID-19 (dated by TCRdb to between 2020 and 2021). Library preparation used the immunoSEQ multiplex PCR assay. TCRdb provides this immuneACCESS table in a form limited to in-frame rearrangements. Some clones are lacking; in checked studies, under half of them reflect an unresolved V gene, and why the rest are absent is not known. Within this sample are approximately 230,000 clones, with around 90% of them counted one time only. 3% of the sample belongs to the ten largest clones. The specimen was peripheral blood. The receptor set was obtained from a man between 18 and 29 years old with active or convalescent COVID-19.

The chain has TRBV11-2 and TRBJ1-1, with 10 bases that match TRBD1. This CDR3 spans 15 amino acids. Germline trimming cut 3 bases from V and 3 bases from J; bases unmatched to any gene: 4. Germline loops: CDR1 SGHAT, CDR2 FQNNGV. In DNA form, the CDR3 reads TGTGCCAGCAGCTTTGGGACAGGGGCTTACACTGAAGCTTTCTTT. Its protein is CASSFGTGAYTEAFF.

The chain couples TRBV27 to TRBJ2-7, with TRBD1 as a possible D gene (6 bases). The V and J ends lost 3 bases and 4 bases respectively, with 13 bases between them. Germline V gene data show CDR1 as MNHEY and CDR2 as SMNVEV (reference sequence). The CDR3 runs 14 residues. The CDR3 nucleotides are TGTGCCAGCAGTTTGTCCGAGGGGGTATACGAGCAGTACTTC. Translating it yields CASSLSEGVYEQYF.

The CDR3 DNA reads TGTGCCAGTAGTATGGTGGGGGGTATGGCGCCAGATACGCAGTATTTT. Protein sequence: CASSMVGGMAPDTQYF. The V call is TRBV19, the J call TRBJ2-3; D may be TRBD2 (6 bases). The CDR3 has 16 residues. V was shortened by 3 bases and J by 4 bases, with 17 bases between the two germline ends. Germline CDR1 reads LNHDA; CDR2 reads SQIVND (reference sequence).

This clone showed up just once. This sequence joins TRBV10-3 and TRBJ2-3, with D unclear. Germline loops: CDR1 ENHRY, CDR2 SYGVKD. Trimming removed 6 bases from V and 2 bases from J, with 12 bases in between. This CDR3 comprises 14 residues. CDR3 sequence (DNA): TGTGCCATCAGCGCCGAGGTGGACACAGATACGCAGTATTTT. It specifies CAISAEVDTDTQYF.

The J gene is TRBJ2-7, the V gene TRBV10-2, with D possibly TRBD2 on 7 matching bases. CDR3 size: 17 residues. Trimming removed 10 bases at V and 0 bases at J, with 25 bases between. Germline V CDR1 and CDR2: WSHSY, SAAADI. CDR3 loop: CATTDRGAGRSSYEQYF. In DNA, the CDR3 is TGCGCCACCACCGACCGGGGGGCGGGGAGAAGCTCCTACGAGCAGTACTTC.

The chain couples TRBV5-5 to TRBJ2-7; TRBD1 matches at 10 bases. The V segment lost 0 bases and the J segment 2 bases; nucleotides outside the gene matches: 11. Germline-derived CDR1 and CDR2 are SGHKS and YYEKEE (reference sequence). The CDR3 contains 18 residues. CDR3 nucleotides: TGTGCCAGCAGCTTGGGAGGGGGACAGGGGACCCTTACCTACGAGCAGTACTTC. It specifies CASSLGGGQGTLTYEQYF.

The chain is built from TRBV7-3 and TRBJ2-1, with D unresolved. The CDR3 is made up of 14 amino acids. V was pared by 0 bases and J by 1 base, with 4 bases between. Germline CDR1 reads SGHTA; CDR2 reads FQGTGA. CDR3 nucleotide sequence: TGTGCCAGCAGCTTAACAGCTTCCTACAATGAGCAGTTCTTC. Its protein product is CASSLTASYNEQFF.

The chain employs TRBV29-1 and TRBJ1-2; TRBD1 matches 10 bases. Looked up from germline, CDR1 is SQVTM and CDR2 is ANQGSEA. The CDR3 is 13 residues long. Trimming cost V 7 bases and J 3 bases; bases outside gene matches: 5. The CDR3 coding sequence is TGCAGCGCCGCGACAGGGGGCGACTATGGCTACACCTTC. It is translated as CSAATGGDYGYTF.

The chain uses TRBV9 and TRBJ1-3; 10 nucleotides align to TRBD1. Trimming removed 4 bases from V and 2 bases from J; junction bases left unmatched: 12. The CDR3 extends over 18 amino acids. Germline V gives CDR1 SGDLS, CDR2 YYNGEE. CDR3 amino acids: CASSSPGQGIDAGNTIYF. Here the CDR3 DNA reads TGTGCCAGCAGCTCCCCGGGACAGGGGATAGATGCTGGAAACACCATATATTTT.

CDR3 nucleotide sequence: TGTGCCAGCAGCCTAGTGAGGACAGGGGGGAATGAGCAGTTCTTC. Amino acids: CASSLVRTGGNEQFF. The chain combines TRBV7-2 with TRBJ2-1; 10 bases are shared with TRBD1. The germline V gene has CDR1 SGHTA and CDR2 FQGNSA. The CDR3 has 15 residues. Unmatched junction bases numbered 8, after V lost 5 bases and J lost 7 bases.

The chain has TRBV11-2 and TRBJ2-3; 11 bases map to TRBD2. V was clipped by 5 bases and J by 1 base; unmatched bases: 2. Germline CDR1 SGHAT, CDR2 FQNNGV. CDR3 length equals 15 residues. CDR3 in DNA: TGTGCCAGCAGCGGGACTAGCGGCCGCACAGATACGCAGTATTTT. Its protein is CASSGTSGRTDTQYF.

The chain carries TRBV28 and TRBJ2-1; TRBD1 agrees at 9 bases. The germline V gene has CDR1 MDHEN and CDR2 SYDVKM. The ends lost 5 bases at V and 0 bases at J; junction bases unmatched: 8. This CDR3 spans 17 amino acids. The CDR3 region has the DNA TGTGCCAGCAGTCCCAGCAAGACAGGGGGCTCCTACAATGAGCAGTTCTTC. Amino acids: CASSPSKTGGSYNEQFF.

This clone came up a few times. The chain employs TRBV11-3 and TRBJ2-3; D is perhaps TRBD2 (6 bases). Trimming took off 1 base at V and 6 bases at J, with 14 bases between the two ends. CDR1 and CDR2 from the germline V gene are SGHNT and YENEEA. The CDR3 contains 15 residues. The CDR3 DNA reads TGTGCCAGCAGCTTAGGACGGGGAGGTGCGGATACGCAGTATTTT. Translation: CASSLGRGGADTQYF.